The 8 T cell receptor beta chains below come from one sample, sequenced in a study of breast tumors, draining lymph nodes, adjacent tissues. Samples came from axillary lymph nodes draining the breast cancer. TCRdb itself ran the multiplex PCR reads through MiXCR, one entry per CDR3 protein. This sample has around 300,000 distinct CDR3 sequences; 30% occur once, and the top ten carry roughly 1.1%. The sample was axillary lymph node tissue. Source of these receptors: a female donor with breast cancer. Some clones in this sample may be carry-over from other donors' samples.

Details on this clonotype: The junction does not match germline at one end; this may be a read error. The rearrangement uses TRBV3-1 and TRBJ1-2; D is uncertain. The CDR3 consists of 14 residues. The germline V gene encodes CDR1 LGHDT and CDR2 YNNKEL (reference sequence). CDR3 bases: TGTACCAGCAGCCAAGAGGCTCGGGGCTATGGCTACACCTTC. Translating gives CTSSQEARGYGYTF.

This clonotype was seen only a few times. The rearrangement uses TRBV20-1 and TRBJ1-1, with D possibly being TRBD1 (5 bases). Germline CDR1 is DFQATT and CDR2 is SNEGSKA (reference sequence). Trimming removed 0 bases from V and 4 bases from J, with 9 bases in between. There are 13 residues in the CDR3. The CDR3 loop reads CSARDRRGTEAFF. CDR3 sequence (DNA): TGCAGTGCTAGAGATCGGAGGGGCACTGAAGCTTTCTTT.

This clonotype was observed at least ten times. This chain uses TRBV19 with TRBJ2-3; D remains ambiguous. In germline, CDR1 is LNHDA, CDR2 SQIVND (reference sequence). The CDR3 totals 14 residues. V was cut by 1 base and J by 6 bases, with 11 bases left in between. The CDR3 DNA sequence: TGTGCCAGTAGTATAGCGGGTAGTTGGGATACGCAGTATTTT. It encodes CASSIAGSWDTQYF.

The rearrangement uses TRBV28 and TRBJ2-5; 9 positions match TRBD1. Germline CDR1 and CDR2: MDHEN and SYDVKM. The J segment lost 2 bases and the V segment lost 6 bases, leaving 7 bases of the junction unmatched. This CDR3 has 15 amino acids. CDR3: CASSGGGTGQETQYF. DNA for the CDR3: TGTGCCAGCAGCGGAGGGGGGACAGGGCAAGAGACCCAGTACTTC.

This clonotype was seen ten or more times. DNA of the CDR3: TGTGCCAGCAGTCCTTACAGGGGAACCCCCTACGAGCAGTACTTC. It yields the protein CASSPYRGTPYEQYF. The chain links TRBV6-5 to TRBJ2-7; 7 nucleotides line up with TRBD1. The V gene's germline CDR1 is MNHEY and CDR2 SVGAGI. The CDR3 is 15 residues long. J gave up 2 bases and V 5 bases, and 9 bases lay outside the gene matches.

In its sample, this clonotype was seen many times. The V call is TRBV19, the J call TRBJ1-2, with D tentatively TRBD1 (6 bases). The germline V gene encodes CDR1 LNHDA and CDR2 SQIVND (reference sequence). This CDR3 comprises 16 residues. Trimming stripped 3 bases from V and 6 bases from J, with 20 bases between. The DNA for the CDR3 is TGTGCCAGTAGTATGGTAACAGGGTTTAGATTTGATGGCTACACCTTC. It codes for CASSMVTGFRFDGYTF.

This clonotype showed up many times. V is TRBV12-3 or TRBV12-4 and J is TRBJ2-3, with D perhaps TRBD2 (6 bases). The CDR3 consists of 17 residues. With 2 bases removed from V and 3 bases from J, the gap between germline ends came to 18 bases. CDR3 DNA: TGTGCCAGCAGTTTAACCAGCGGGCTTTCAGGGACAGATACGCAGTATTTT. It specifies CASSLTSGLSGTDTQYF.

This clonotype was counted many times. This chain connects TRBV12-5 to TRBJ2-3; TRBD1 aligns across 9 bases. Germline V gives CDR1 LGHNT, CDR2 FRNRAP. V shed 2 bases and J 3 bases; nucleotides not matched to a gene: 3. The CDR3 covers 15 residues. Here the CDR3 reads CASGLLGQGTDTQYF. The CDR3 nucleotides are TGTGCTAGTGGTTTGTTGGGACAGGGAACAGATACGCAGTATTTT.